This TCR beta chain was captured in a study of T cell responses to AZD1222 COVID-19 vaccine. Study observations and caveats: Baseline seropositivity characterized only six AZD1222 recipients. At 160-218 and 743-854, vaccine-associated CD4 TCRs were dominant, and they spanned spike. Most donors were white British, females outnumbered males, and clonal diversity was possibly underestimated. Sampling captured repertoires only after the peak T cell response.

CDR3 length equals 13 residues. In germline, CDR1 is SEHNR, CDR2 FQNEAQ (reference sequence). Trimming cost V 5 bases and J 7 bases, with 15 bases left between them. Assay: immunoSEQ multiplex PCR; the TCRdb copy retains only in-frame clones and omits some. The sample includes over 100,000 clones, 87% of them seen just once. There are a few counts of this clone. Antigen specificity is unknown. This clonotype was sampled from an adult in good health. The chain joins TRBV7-9 to TRBJ2-7; D perhaps matches TRBD2 (6 bases). The specimen was peripheral blood, collected on day 0 of AZD1222 vaccination. CDR3 nucleotides: TGTGCCAGCAGCGCCCGCGGGGTCGAAGAGCAGTACTTC. The encoded protein is CASSARGVEEQYF. The whole variable domain, remainder taken from reference TRBV7-9 and TRBJ2-7, is DTGVSQNPRHKITKRGQNVTFRCDPISEHNRLYWYRQTLGQGPEFLTYFQNEAQLEKSRLLSDRFSAERPKGSFSTLEIQRTEQGDSAMYLCASSARGVEEQYFGPGTRLTVT.